Listed below are T cell receptor beta chains from one sample, sequenced in a study of T cells in severe cutaneous drug reactions. TCRdb reprocessed the multiplex PCR reads; each CDR3 protein has one entry and no DNA is given. This sample's table reports approximately 9,700 distinct CDR3 sequences. The sequenced material came from cells from a skin blister. The receptors shown here come from a human donor with Stevens-Johnson syndrome, a severe cutaneous drug reaction. Both conserved end residues are part of each CDR3. Clone size is shown for a subset of rows, as once, few, many or a class of expanded clone.

cdr3_aa: CSARQGWNYGYTF; j_call: TRBJ1-2; clone_size: NA; v_call: TRBV20-1
cdr3_aa: CSPPDRDFQPQHF; j_call: TRBJ1-5; clone_size: NA; v_call: TRBV29-1
cdr3_aa: CSVEWQGGPYEQYF; j_call: TRBJ2-7; clone_size: NA; v_call: TRBV29-1
cdr3_aa: CSAAPGVNQPQHF; j_call: TRBJ1-5; clone_size: NA; v_call: TRBV29-1
cdr3_aa: CSVGGSRAYEQYF; j_call: TRBJ2-7; clone_size: NA; v_call: TRBV29-1
cdr3_aa: CSGGGDSNYGYTF; j_call: TRBJ1-2; clone_size: NA; v_call: TRBV29-1
cdr3_aa: CSVERTESDTQYF; j_call: TRBJ2-3; clone_size: NA; v_call: TRBV29-1
cdr3_aa: CSASRGTEAFF; j_call: TRBJ1-1; clone_size: medium-sized; v_call: TRBV20-1
cdr3_aa: CSVEVVKDSLNTEAFF; j_call: TRBJ1-1; clone_size: NA; v_call: TRBV29-1
cdr3_aa: CSVRDSQQETQYF; j_call: TRBJ2-5; clone_size: NA; v_call: TRBV29-1
cdr3_aa: CSVLRADSYEQYF; j_call: TRBJ2-7; clone_size: NA; v_call: TRBV29-1
cdr3_aa: CSVVVDSKAEAFF; j_call: TRBJ1-1; clone_size: medium-sized; v_call: TRBV29-1
cdr3_aa: CSVRTSGFYEQYF; j_call: TRBJ2-7; clone_size: NA; v_call: TRBV29-1
cdr3_aa: CSAREQGRREQYF; j_call: TRBJ2-7; clone_size: medium-sized; v_call: TRBV20-1
cdr3_aa: CSARDPRMGNNEQFF; j_call: TRBJ2-1; clone_size: NA; v_call: TRBV20-1
cdr3_aa: CSASGGGGTYNEQFF; j_call: TRBJ2-1; clone_size: NA; v_call: TRBV20-1
cdr3_aa: CSPRRGTEAFF; j_call: TRBJ1-1; clone_size: NA; v_call: TRBV20-1
cdr3_aa: CSVRTGAIRELFF; j_call: TRBJ2-2; clone_size: NA; v_call: TRBV29-1
cdr3_aa: CSVKNGAGYTQYF; j_call: TRBJ2-3; clone_size: NA; v_call: TRBV29-1
cdr3_aa: CSARGLGYEQYF; j_call: TRBJ2-7; clone_size: medium-sized; v_call: TRBV20-1
cdr3_aa: CSARDSGTPSDQPQHF; j_call: TRBJ1-5; clone_size: NA; v_call: TRBV20-1
cdr3_aa: CSVGPWVRAGGENEQFF; j_call: TRBJ2-1; clone_size: NA; v_call: TRBV29-1
cdr3_aa: CSVEVSGSYEQYF; j_call: TRBJ2-7; clone_size: NA; v_call: TRBV29-1
cdr3_aa: CSVGQGRAYEQYF; j_call: TRBJ2-7; clone_size: NA; v_call: TRBV20-1
cdr3_aa: CASSWTGDDTGELFF; j_call: TRBJ2-2; clone_size: NA; v_call: TRBV2
cdr3_aa: CSARVGSRGNYGYTF; j_call: TRBJ1-2; clone_size: NA; v_call: TRBV20-1